This TCR beta chain was sequenced for a study of blood T cell repertoires in COVID-19. About the research overall: Material from acute and convalescent COVID-19 was sourced from the United States, Italy and Spain. From T cells, B-cell-depleted T cells, or PBMCs came the material, which was cDNA or gDNA.

The CDR3 sequence is 16 residues long. The ends were cut back, 4 bases at V and 0 bases at J, with 15 bases in the middle. Germline V gene sequence: CDR1 LGHDT, CDR2 YNNKEL (reference sequence). In the original workflow: Reference gene primer amplification gave estimated nucleated cell counts. Method: immunoSEQ multiplex PCR; TCRdb's copy keeps in-frame clones and lacks some. That table supplies the V and J calls and clone size; D and trimming were determined from the DNA. The sample includes under 250,000 clones, 82% of them seen just once. The clonotype was recovered from a woman of 80 years or more with acute or convalescent COVID-19. The sample consisted of peripheral blood. V and J are TRBV3-1 (or the pseudogene TRBV3-2) and TRBJ1-1, with D perhaps matching TRBD1 (6 bases). In DNA, the CDR3 is TGTGCCAGCAGCCCAACGACAGGAATTATGAACACTGAAGCTTTCTTT. It specifies CASSPTTGIMNTEAFF.